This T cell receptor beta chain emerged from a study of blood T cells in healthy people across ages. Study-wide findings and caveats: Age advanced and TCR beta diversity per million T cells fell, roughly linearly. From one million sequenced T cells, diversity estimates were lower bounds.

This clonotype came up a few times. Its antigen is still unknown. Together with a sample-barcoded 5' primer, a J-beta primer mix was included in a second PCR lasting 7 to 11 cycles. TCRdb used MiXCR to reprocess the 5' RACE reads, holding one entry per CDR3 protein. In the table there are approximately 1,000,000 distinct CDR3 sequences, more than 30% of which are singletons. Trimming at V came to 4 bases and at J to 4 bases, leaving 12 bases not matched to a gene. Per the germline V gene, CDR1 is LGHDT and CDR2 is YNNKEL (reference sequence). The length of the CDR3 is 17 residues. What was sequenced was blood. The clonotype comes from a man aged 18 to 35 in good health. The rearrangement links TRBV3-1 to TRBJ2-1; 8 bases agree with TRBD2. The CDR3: CASSPPGGGGIYNEQFF. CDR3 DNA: TGTGCCAGCAGCCCCCCCGGGGGGGGGGGGATATACAATGAGCAGTTCTTC.